These 19 T cell receptor beta chains were sequenced from one sample in a study of T cell responses to AZD1222 COVID-19 vaccine. Produced via immunoSEQ multiplex PCR; TCRdb's table is partial and in-frame only. The sample consists of 100,000 to 120,000 clones, around 88% of them appearing once. This specimen consisted of peripheral blood, obtained 28 days after the second AZD1222 dose. The source of these receptors is an adult who received the AZD1222 COVID-19 vaccine.

J is TRBJ2-6 and V is TRBV4-2; D is undetermined. Germline V gene data show CDR1 as LGHNA and CDR2 as YNFKEQ. The CDR3 has 16 amino acids. Trimming took off 1 base at V and 0 bases at J, with 7 bases between the two ends. The CDR3 DNA reads TGTGCCAGCAGCCAAGGTCTGATCTCTGGGGCCAACGTCCTGACTTTC. Protein product: CASSQGLISGANVLTF.

The CDR3 DNA is TGTGCCAGCAGGACAGGGGGGAGCTCCTACAATGAGCAGTTCTTC. Protein: CASRTGGSSYNEQFF. The V and J genes are TRBV6-5 and TRBJ2-1; 9 bases align to TRBD1. The CDR3 runs 15 residues. V shed 6 bases, J shed 0 bases, and the junction held 3 bases outside the gene matches. CDR1 MNHEY and CDR2 SVGAGI come from the germline V gene.

In its sample, this clone was seen once. The V and J genes are TRBV2 and TRBJ1-4; possibly TRBD1 for D (5 bases). Trimming took off 5 bases at V and 10 bases at J, with 17 bases between the two ends. The CDR3 extends over 14 amino acids. Germline V gene data show CDR1 as SNHLY and CDR2 as FYNNEI. CDR3 nucleotides: TGTGCCAGCAGTACACGGCCGGACGGGGGAAAACTGTTTTTT. It specifies CASSTRPDGGKLFF. Based on the CDR3 plus reference TRBV2 and TRBJ1-4, the full variable domain is EPEVTQTPSHQVTQMGQEVILRCVPISNHLYFYWYRQILGQKVEFLVSFYNNEISEKSEIFDDQFSVERPDGSNFTLKIRSTKLEDSAMYFCASSTRPDGGKLFFGSGTQLSVL.

This clone was recorded only once. V gene TRBV5-1 combines with J gene TRBJ2-7; the match to TRBD1 covers 9 bases. Germline V lookup: CDR1 SGHRS, CDR2 YFSETQ. This CDR3 spans 14 amino acids. Trimming at V came to 5 bases and at J to 2 bases, leaving 5 bases not matched to a gene. The CDR3 DNA reads as TGCGCCAGCAGGACGACAGGGGGTCCCTACGAGCAGTACTTC. This encodes CASRTTGGPYEQYF.

The chain employs TRBV19 and TRBJ1-1; D may be TRBD1 (6 bases). The CDR3 covers 15 residues. CDR1 and CDR2 (germline): LNHDA, SQIVND (reference sequence). V gave up 7 bases and J gave up 0 bases, with 15 bases separating them. The CDR3 nucleotides read TGTGCCAGTACCCTGAGGACAGTCCTGAACACTGAAGCTTTCTTT. Translated: CASTLRTVLNTEAFF.

This chain uses TRBV10-1 with TRBJ2-2, with a weak D call TRBD1 (5 bases). This CDR3 has 14 amino acids. V shed 10 bases and J shed 3 bases, with 15 bases lying between them. Germline-derived CDR1 and CDR2 are WNHNN and SYGVQD (reference sequence). The CDR3 loop is CATDGSGYTGELFF. In DNA form, the CDR3 reads TGCGCCACCGACGGGTCAGGGTACACCGGGGAGCTGTTTTTT.

CDR3 nucleotide sequence: TGTGCCAGCACTTCTAGCTCCTCCTACGAGCAGTACTTC. It specifies CASTSSSSYEQYF. The chain uses TRBV28 and TRBJ2-7; perhaps TRBD2 as D (5 bases). The CDR3 extends over 13 amino acids. V lost 7 bases, J lost 0 bases, and 10 bases lay in between. CDR1 is MDHEN and CDR2 is SYDVKM in the germline V gene. Combining the CDR3 with reference TRBV28 and TRBJ2-7 gives the whole variable domain DVKVTQSSRYLVKRTGEKVFLECVQDMDHENMFWYRQDPGLGLRLIYFSYDVKMKEKGDIPEGYSVSREKKERFSLILESASTNQTSMYLCASTSSSSYEQYFGPGTRLTVT.

The chain is built from TRBV6-5 and TRBJ2-1; TRBD2 agrees at 10 bases. Trimming took 4 bases from V and 1 from J; bases not matched to a gene: 4. Per germline, CDR1 MNHEY and CDR2 SVGAGI. The CDR3 loop spans 16 amino acids. DNA for the CDR3: TGTGCCAGCAGTTGGGAACTAGCGGGGTCCTACAATGAGCAGTTCTTC. It translates to CASSWELAGSYNEQFF.

This chain joins TRBV20-1 and TRBJ2-5; D is possibly TRBD2 (5 bases). Deletions cut 1 base from V and 5 bases from J, with 5 bases between. The CDR3 has 11 amino acids. CDR1 and CDR2 (germline): DFQATT, SNEGSKA (reference sequence). CDR3 DNA sequence: TGCAGTGCTAGAGGCGGGGAGACCCAGTACTTC. Translated: CSARGGETQYF.

The chain couples TRBV19 to TRBJ1-4; D might be TRBD1 (5 bases). The CDR3 contains 14 residues. Germline CDR1 is LNHDA and CDR2 is SQIVND (reference sequence). The ends were cut back, 4 bases at V and 10 bases at J, with 16 bases in the middle. In nucleotides, the CDR3 is TGTGCCAGTAGTAACCGGGACTGGGGTGGAAAACTGTTTTTT. Encoded protein: CASSNRDWGGKLFF.

The CDR3 region is CASSRSGTATDTQYF. CDR3 sequence (DNA): TGCGCCAGCAGCCGATCCGGGACAGCCACAGATACGCAGTATTTT. This chain uses TRBV4-3 with TRBJ2-3; 7 bases align to TRBD1. The CDR3 has 15 residues. V dropped 4 bases and J dropped 2; count of bases not matched to a gene: 6. Germline assignment: CDR1 LGHNA and CDR2 YSLEER.

The rearrangement joins TRBV2 to TRBJ2-1, with D maybe TRBD1 (6 bases). The V end was cut by 6 bases, the J end by 1 base, with 16 bases between. This CDR3 has 16 residues. The germline V gene has CDR1 SNHLY and CDR2 FYNNEI. The CDR3 coding sequence is TGTGCCAGCAGAGACTTCAGGGGTGGATCCTACAATGAGCAGTTCTTC. It codes for CASRDFRGGSYNEQFF. Full variable domain (outside the CDR3, taken from reference TRBV2 and TRBJ2-1): EPEVTQTPSHQVTQMGQEVILRCVPISNHLYFYWYRQILGQKVEFLVSFYNNEISEKSEIFDDQFSVERPDGSNFTLKIRSTKLEDSAMYFCASRDFRGGSYNEQFFGPGTRLTVL.

The rearrangement links TRBV29-1 to TRBJ1-1; possible D gene TRBD1, 5 bases. The length of the CDR3 is 13 residues. V shed 1 base and J shed 4 bases, with 10 bases lying between them. Germline CDR1 reads SQVTM; CDR2 reads ANQGSEA. CDR3 in DNA: TGCAGCGTTGAAGGCGGGGGAAGCACTGAAGCTTTCTTT. This sequence encodes CSVEGGGSTEAFF.

The gene calls are TRBV27 and TRBJ1-2; D might be TRBD1 (5 bases). V lost 4 bases, J lost 5 bases, and 14 bases lay in between. This CDR3 is built from 14 residues. CDR1 is MNHEY, CDR2 SMNVEV, per germline (reference sequence). The CDR3 loop is CASSSSREVYGYTF. The CDR3 coding sequence is TGTGCCAGCAGTTCCAGCAGGGAGGTTTATGGCTACACCTTC.

This CDR3 reads CASRYNRVASSPLHF. CDR3 in DNA: TGTGCCAGCAGGTATAACAGGGTAGCGAGTTCACCCCTCCACTTT. The rearrangement links TRBV5-6 to TRBJ1-6, with D tentatively TRBD1 (6 bases). This CDR3 spans 15 amino acids. Germline V gene lookup returns CDR1 SGHDT and CDR2 YYEEEE. Trimming pared 5 bases from V and 9 bases from J, leaving 18 bases between.

CDR3 residues: CASSIGGDRLNEKLFF. DNA for the CDR3: TGTGCCAGTAGTATAGGGGGGGACCGCCTTAATGAAAAACTGTTTTTT. V gene TRBV19 combines with J gene TRBJ1-4; weak D call: TRBD1 (5 bases). The germline CDR1 and CDR2 sequences are LNHDA and SQIVND (reference sequence). The CDR3 loop spans 16 amino acids. The V end lost 1 base, the J end lost 4 bases, and 13 bases lay between the germline ends.

This chain uses TRBV3-1 (or the pseudogene TRBV3-2) with TRBJ2-5; TRBD2 matches at 9 bases. The CDR3 consists of 15 residues. The germline V gene encodes CDR1 LGHDT and CDR2 YNNKEL (reference sequence). V dropped 3 bases and J dropped 4; count of bases not matched to a gene: 6. The CDR3 loop reads CASSQMRGGRETQYF. The CDR3, as DNA: TGTGCCAGCAGCCAGATGCGGGGGGGCCGAGAGACCCAGTACTTC.

J is TRBJ2-7 and V is TRBV6-1; tentatively, D is TRBD2 (6 bases). Germline V lookup: CDR1 MNHNS, CDR2 SASEGT. V shed 8 bases and J shed 7 bases, with 21 bases lying between them. CDR3 size: 14 residues. CDR3 nucleotides: TGTGCCAGCGCCCGGGGGTTCGGACCGGAAGAGCAGTACTTC. This sequence encodes CASARGFGPEEQYF.

CDR3 residues: CASSPQGQYNGYTF. CDR3 DNA: TGCGCCAGCAGCCCCCAGGGCCAGTACAATGGCTACACCTTC. The V and J genes are TRBV4-3 and TRBJ1-2, with D perhaps TRBD1 (5 bases). V gave up 4 bases and J gave up 6 bases, with 15 bases separating them. The CDR3 runs 14 residues. Germline V lookup: CDR1 LGHNA, CDR2 YSLEER.